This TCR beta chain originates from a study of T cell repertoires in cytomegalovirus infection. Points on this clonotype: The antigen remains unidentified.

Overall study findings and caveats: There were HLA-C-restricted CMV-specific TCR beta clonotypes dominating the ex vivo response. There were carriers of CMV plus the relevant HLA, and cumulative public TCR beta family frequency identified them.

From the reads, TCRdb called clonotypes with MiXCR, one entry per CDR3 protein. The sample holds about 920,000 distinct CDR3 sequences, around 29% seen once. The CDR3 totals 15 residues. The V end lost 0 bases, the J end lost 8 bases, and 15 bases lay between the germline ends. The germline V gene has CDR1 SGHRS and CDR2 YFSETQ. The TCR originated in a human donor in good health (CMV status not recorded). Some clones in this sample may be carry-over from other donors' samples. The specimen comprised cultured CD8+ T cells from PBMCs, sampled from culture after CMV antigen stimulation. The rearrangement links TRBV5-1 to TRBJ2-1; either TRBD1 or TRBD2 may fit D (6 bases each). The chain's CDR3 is CASSLGGDISDEQFF. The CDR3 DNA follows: TGCGCCAGCAGCTTGGGGGGGGACATTTCCGATGAGCAGTTCTTC.